This T cell receptor (beta chain) was documented in a study of a mutant IDH1 vaccine in newly diagnosed glioma. Across the whole study: Vaccination followed radiotherapy alone by 4-6 weeks, or accompanied temozolomide cycles.

Time point indicated: week 47, end of study. One vaccine dose held 300 ug of mutant IDH1 20-mer peptide and came with topical imiquimod. This CDR3 comprises 15 residues. With 6 bases removed from V and 2 bases from J, the gap between germline ends came to 17 bases. The germline V gene has CDR1 MNHEY and CDR2 SMNVEV (reference sequence). Comments on this clone: Its antigen is unknown.

Only in-frame clones appear in the TCRdb table, and some are missing; sequencing was by immunoSEQ multiplex PCR. Counted here are some 60,000 clones, roughly four fifths occurring once; the ten biggest clones make up 3.5% to 4.5%. The receptor was derived from a man aged 25-45 years with glioma. Here the sequenced sample was PBMCs, taken from a glioma patient whose treatment included an IDH1 peptide vaccine. V and J are TRBV27 and TRBJ2-7, with D perhaps matching TRBD2 (6 bases). The CDR3 here is CASSAGAGRTYEQYF. CDR3 DNA sequence: TGTGCCAGCAGCGCTGGCGCGGGACGAACCTACGAGCAGTACTTC.